The 14 T cell receptor beta chains below come from one sample, sequenced in a study of blood T cell repertoires in COVID-19. Sequencing was performed with immunoSEQ multiplex PCR; in TCRdb, only in-frame clones are kept and a portion is missing. The sample has about 280,000 clones; around 90% are singletons. The source material was PBMCs or T cells enriched from blood (not recorded which). These receptors were taken from a middle-aged woman who had recovered from COVID-19.

The gene calls are TRBV11-3 and TRBJ2-6; D not resolved. The CDR3 has 15 amino acids. The V end was cut by 5 bases, the J end by 1 base, with 9 bases between. Germline CDR1 reads SGHNT; CDR2 reads YENEEA. CDR3 loop: CASSQTGSGANVLTF. The CDR3 nucleotides are TGTGCCAGCAGCCAGACGGGTTCTGGGGCCAACGTCCTGACTTTC. The variable domain in full, completed from reference TRBV11-3 and TRBJ2-6, reads EAGVVQSPRYKIIEKKQPVAFWCNPISGHNTLYWYLQNLGQGPELLIRYENEEAVDDSQLPKDRFSAERLKGVDSTLKIQPAELGDSAVYLCASSQTGSGANVLTFGAGSRLTVL.

This sequence joins TRBV6-2 or TRBV6-3 and TRBJ2-3, with 8 bases aligning to TRBD2. This CDR3 has 20 amino acids. The V segment lost 2 bases and the J segment 1 base; nucleotides outside the gene matches: 17. Per germline, CDR1 MNHEY and CDR2 SVGEGT. This CDR3 is CASSYPVSREVPYGTDTQYF. The CDR3 DNA sequence: TGTGCCAGCAGTTACCCTGTATCGCGGGAGGTACCATACGGCACAGATACGCAGTATTTT.

Written as DNA, the CDR3 is TGTGCCAGCAGCTTAGGTTCAGATCAGCCCCAGCATTTT. The encoded protein is CASSLGSDQPQHF. The chain links TRBV7-9 to TRBJ1-5, with D unclear. From germline, CDR1 is SEHNR and CDR2 FQNEAQ (reference sequence). The CDR3 consists of 13 residues. The V end was cut by 1 base, the J end by 5 bases, with 6 bases between.

The rearrangement joins TRBV9 to TRBJ2-1; no clear D gene. This CDR3 has 13 residues. Germline CDR1 and CDR2: SGDLS and YYNGEE. V gave up 3 bases and J gave up 4 bases, with 8 bases separating them. The CDR3 here is CASSEASYNEQFF. CDR3 in DNA: TGTGCCAGCAGCGAAGCATCTTACAATGAGCAGTTCTTC.

The rearrangement links TRBV2 to TRBJ2-3; 11 nucleotides line up with TRBD2. Germline V gene lookup returns CDR1 SNHLY and CDR2 FYNNEI. The length of the CDR3 is 16 residues. Trimming removed 4 bases from V and 2 bases from J; junction bases left unmatched: 5. The CDR3 coding sequence is TGTGCCAGCAGTGCCGGACTAGCGGGCATCACAGATACGCAGTATTTT. It encodes CASSAGLAGITDTQYF.

The rearrangement uses TRBV2 and TRBJ2-2, with 8 nucleotides matching TRBD2. Germline V gene lookup returns CDR1 SNHLY and CDR2 FYNNEI. The CDR3 spans 15 residues. V trimming: 7 bases; J trimming: 5 bases; junction bases outside the gene matches: 9. CDR3: CASTIPGLETGELFF. CDR3 DNA: TGTGCCAGCACTATCCCGGGACTAGAGACCGGGGAGCTGTTTTTT.

The J gene is TRBJ1-1, the V gene TRBV28; a weak D match, TRBD1 (6 bases). This CDR3 is 13 amino acids long. V gave up 1 base and J gave up 6 bases, with 9 bases separating them. Per germline, CDR1 MDHEN and CDR2 SYDVKM. The CDR3 sequence: CASSLSGAPEAFF. The CDR3, as DNA: TGTGCCAGCAGTTTATCAGGGGCCCCTGAAGCTTTCTTT.

This chain joins TRBV21-1 and TRBJ1-2; TRBD1 is the table's D call, not checked against the DNA. TRBV21-1 represents a pseudogene. This CDR3 is 18 amino acids long. The CDR3 DNA sequence: TGTGCCAGCAGGAGAAGGCGGGGGACAGGAGTTTTTGATTATGGCTACACCTTC. Protein: CASRRRRGTGVFDYGYTF.

The chain uses TRBV5-1 and TRBJ1-1, with TRBD1 matching 11 bases. Germline CDR1 and CDR2: SGHRS and YFSETQ. V lost 4 bases and J lost 6; bases outside the gene matches: 14. This CDR3 is built from 17 residues. The CDR3, as DNA: TGCGCCAGCAGCCTAGGACAGGGGGCGCAACCGCAGTCTGAAGCTTTCTTT. Translation gives CASSLGQGAQPQSEAFF.

The genes are TRBV7-3 and TRBJ2-1; unclear D gene. Trimming stripped 5 bases from V and 0 bases from J, with 20 bases between. Germline-derived CDR1 and CDR2 are SGHTA and FQGTGA. This CDR3 comprises 18 residues. The CDR3 sequence: CASSLRDSSLVSYNEQFF. The CDR3 DNA sequence: TGTGCCAGCAGCCTCCGCGACTCATCCTTAGTCTCCTACAATGAGCAGTTCTTC.

V is TRBV6-5 and J is TRBJ2-5; 7 bases match TRBD2. J was trimmed by 0 bases and V by 0 bases; bases with no gene match: 4. This CDR3 spans 16 amino acids. Germline loops: CDR1 MNHEY, CDR2 SVGAGI. The CDR3, as DNA: TGTGCCAGCAGTTACTCGGGGCGGGGGTACCAAGAGACCCAGTACTTC. Translation: CASSYSGRGYQETQYF.

The table lists this clone with a count of one. V and J are TRBV7-9 and TRBJ1-2; weak D call: TRBD1 (5 bases). There are 16 residues in the CDR3. Deletions cut 0 bases from V and 2 bases from J, with 13 bases between. Germline CDR1 is SEHNR and CDR2 is FQNEAQ (reference sequence). This chain's CDR3 is CASSLAQGELNYGYTF. CDR3 coding DNA: TGTGCCAGCAGCTTAGCTCAGGGCGAACTCAACTATGGCTACACCTTC.

The V call is TRBV25-1, the J call TRBJ1-2, with D perhaps matching TRBD1 (6 bases). The V gene lost 3 bases and the J gene lost 4 bases, with 12 bases spanning the gap. This CDR3 spans 14 amino acids. In germline, CDR1 is MGHDK, CDR2 SYGVNS. Written as DNA, the CDR3 is TGTGCCAGCAGTGATCAAGTAGGGGGCTATGGCTACACCTTC. Protein: CASSDQVGGYGYTF.

The chain recombines TRBV19 with TRBJ2-2; TRBD2 matches at 16 bases. The CDR3 runs 16 residues. CDR1 is LNHDA and CDR2 is SQIVND in the germline V gene (reference sequence). With 4 bases clipped from V and 8 bases from J, the junction kept 4 bases outside the gene matches. The CDR3 loop is CASSSGTSGRAGELFF. CDR3 DNA: TGTGCCAGTAGTAGCGGGACTAGCGGGAGGGCAGGGGAGCTGTTTTTT.